These 27 T cell receptor beta chains share one sample of origin, sequenced in a study of T cell repertoires in cytomegalovirus infection. One entry per CDR3 protein, called by TCRdb with MiXCR from the reads. The sample records around 490,000 distinct CDR3 sequences, about 30% being singletons. Sequencing was done on a sample of PBMCs. These receptors all come from a human donor in good health (CMV status not recorded). Some clones in this sample may be carry-over from other donors' samples.

This chain uses TRBV7-8 with TRBJ2-1; the match to TRBD2 covers 8 bases. CDR1 SGHVS and CDR2 FQNEAQ come from the germline V gene. The CDR3 consists of 17 residues. Losses at the gene ends were 1 base for V and 9 bases for J; bases not matched to a gene: 14. The CDR3 protein is CASSLVLAGRRISEQFF. The CDR3 nucleotides read TGTGCCAGCAGCTTAGTTCTAGCGGGTAGGCGTATCAGTGAGCAGTTCTTC. Based on the CDR3 plus reference TRBV7-8 and TRBJ2-1, the full variable domain is GAGVSQSPRYKVAKRGQDVALRCDPISGHVSLFWYQQALGQGPEFLTYFQNEAQLDKSGLPSDRFFAERPEGSVSTLKIQRTQQEDSAVYLCASSLVLAGRRISEQFFGPGTRLTVL.

The V and J genes are TRBV7-8 and TRBJ2-7; possibly TRBD2 for D (5 bases). The CDR3 loop spans 13 amino acids. V lost 5 bases and J lost 2, with 10 bases in between. Germline CDR1 reads SGHVS; CDR2 reads FQNEAQ. The CDR3 here is CASSPGLPYEQYV. The CDR3 DNA is TGTGCCAGCAGCCCCGGACTCCCCTACGAGCAGTACGTC.

The chain uses TRBV28 and TRBJ2-2, with 7 positions matching TRBD2. This CDR3 region has 20 residues. Germline-derived CDR1 and CDR2 are MDHEN and SYDVKM. Germline trimming cut 9 bases from V and 2 bases from J; bases unmatched to any gene: 24. The CDR3 nucleotides read TGTGCCAGTTCGGATGATTTCCGGGACTATCTTATTACCAACACCGGGGAGCTGTTTTTT. This encodes CASSDDFRDYLITNTGELFF.

This clonotype appeared a single time. The genes are TRBV28 and TRBJ1-5; D might be TRBD1 (6 bases). With 8 bases removed from V and 9 bases from J, the gap between germline ends came to 17 bases. The CDR3 loop spans 13 amino acids. Germline V gene lookup returns CDR1 MDHEN and CDR2 SYDVKM. The CDR3 DNA reads as TGTGCCAGCGAACAGGGCCCCGTACGGCCCCAGCATTTT. As protein: CASEQGPVRPQHF.

This clonotype was seen a few times. The rearrangement joins TRBV10-1 to TRBJ2-7; no definite D call. In germline, CDR1 is WNHNN, CDR2 SYGVQD (reference sequence). CDR3 length: 12 residues. The V and J ends lost 5 bases and 2 bases respectively, with 7 bases between them. The CDR3, as DNA: TGCGCCAGCAGTAAGCCGCCCTACGAGCAGTACGTC. The encoded protein is CASSKPPYEQYV.

The table lists this clonotype with many counts. This chain uses TRBV7-8 with TRBJ2-4, with D tentatively TRBD2 (5 bases). Germline CDR1 and CDR2: SGHVS and FQNEAQ. V lost 5 bases and J lost 4, with 9 bases in between. The CDR3 totals 13 residues. CDR3 in DNA: TGTGCCAGCAGCCTAAGCGGTAAAAACATTCAGTACTTC. The encoded protein is CASSLSGKNIQYF.

Many counts were recorded for this clonotype. The chain links TRBV7-2 to TRBJ2-7; D assignment may be TRBD1 or TRBD2 (7 bases each). Trimming shortened V by 1 base and J by 0 bases, and 16 bases separated the two germline ends. The CDR3 sequence is 17 residues long. Germline lookup yields CDR1 SGHTA and CDR2 FQGNSA. CDR3 nucleotides: TGTGCCAGCAGCTTAGGAAGAGGGGGCGGGAGCTCCTACGAGCAGTACTTC. This translates into CASSLGRGGGSSYEQYF.

This clonotype has only a few counts. The rearrangement links TRBV20-1 to TRBJ2-1; tentative D call: TRBD2 (5 bases). Per germline, CDR1 DFQATT and CDR2 SNEGSKA (reference sequence). V lost 3 bases to trimming and J lost 8 bases, with 5 bases between them. This CDR3 has 10 residues. The CDR3 protein is CSARDYEQFF. CDR3 DNA sequence: TGCAGTGCTAGGGACTATGAGCAGTTCTTC.

This clonotype came up many times. The chain joins TRBV12-3 or TRBV12-4 to TRBJ2-3; D tentatively fits TRBD1 or TRBD2 (5 bases each). V was clipped by 3 bases and J by 2 bases, with 12 bases between them. The CDR3 contains 15 residues. The chain's CDR3 is CASSLLGVVTDTQYF. The CDR3, as DNA: TGTGCCAGCAGTTTGTTGGGGGTAGTCACAGATACGCAGTATTTT.

The chain couples TRBV6-4 to TRBJ2-1, with TRBD2 as a possible D gene (6 bases). The germline gives CDR1 MRHNA, CDR2 SNTAGT. V lost 6 bases, J lost 4 bases, and 16 bases lay in between. The CDR3 is 15 residues long. The CDR3, as DNA: TGTGCCAGCAGCGCGGACTACGGAACTTACAATGAGCAGTTCTTC. Protein product: CASSADYGTYNEQFF.

This clonotype was picked up many times. The chain combines TRBV7-2 with TRBJ1-2; a possible D gene is TRBD1 (5 bases). V shed 3 bases and J shed 4 bases, with 18 bases lying between them. The CDR3 extends over 16 amino acids. Germline CDR1 is SGHTA and CDR2 is FQGNSA. CDR3 in amino acids: CASSFLPAQGSYGYTF. CDR3 sequence (DNA): TGTGCCAGCAGCTTTCTCCCGGCTCAGGGTTCCTATGGCTACACCTTC. The complete variable domain, with remaining parts taken from reference TRBV7-2 and TRBJ1-2, reads GAGVSQSPSNKVTEKGKDVELRCDPISGHTALYWYRQSLGQGLEFLIYFQGNSAPDKSGLPSDRFSAERTGGSVSTLTIQRTQQEDSAVYLCASSFLPAQGSYGYTFGSGTRLTVV.

This clonotype showed up many times. The chain is built from TRBV7-8 and TRBJ2-7; D is uncertain. The V end was cut by 1 base, the J end by 0 bases, with 7 bases between. CDR3 length: 14 amino acids. Per germline, CDR1 SGHVS and CDR2 FQNEAQ. CDR3 sequence: CASSLGISSYEQYV. The CDR3 bases are TGTGCCAGCAGCTTAGGCATAAGCTCCTACGAGCAGTACGTC.

This clonotype came up a few times. The chain links TRBV2 to TRBJ2-1; D gene ambiguous. Germline loops: CDR1 SNHLY, CDR2 FYNNEI. Trimming removed 8 bases at V and 1 base at J, with 15 bases between. The CDR3 contains 15 residues. The CDR3 spells CASWPSLGSYNEQFF. The CDR3 DNA follows: TGTGCCAGCTGGCCCTCTTTGGGGTCCTACAATGAGCAGTTCTTC.

This sequence joins TRBV5-6 and TRBJ1-1; TRBD1 matches at 11 bases. Germline values: CDR1 SGHDT, CDR2 YYEEEE. The CDR3 is made up of 17 amino acids. The junction had 11 bases not matched to a gene; V was cut back by 4 bases and J by 3 bases. For the CDR3, the DNA is TGTGCCAGCAGCATCGGACAGGGGGCTCTTCTCTACACTGAAGCTTTCTTT. Its protein product is CASSIGQGALLYTEAFF.

The rearrangement links TRBV6-5 to TRBJ2-3; D is perhaps TRBD2 (6 bases). Germline CDR1 and CDR2: MNHEY and SVGAGI. Trimming shortened V by 0 bases and J by 3 bases, and 7 bases separated the two germline ends. There are 14 residues in the CDR3. In nucleotides, the CDR3 is TGTGCCAGCAGTTACTCGGAGGGAACAGATACGCAGTATTTT. Translation gives CASSYSEGTDTQYF.

The V call is TRBV24-1, the J call TRBJ2-1; 8 bases map to TRBD2. Trimming cost V 4 bases and J 6 bases; bases outside gene matches: 13. From germline, CDR1 is KGHDR and CDR2 SFDVKD. This CDR3 has 17 residues. CDR3 in DNA: TGTGCCACCAGTGAAGCGGGAGCCGGTGGACTTTTCAATGAGCAGTTCTTC. Its protein is CATSEAGAGGLFNEQFF.

The V gene is TRBV28, the J gene TRBJ1-2; possible D gene TRBD1, 6 bases. This CDR3 is built from 12 residues. V was clipped by 10 bases and J by 5 bases, with 14 bases between them. Germline CDR1 reads MDHEN; CDR2 reads SYDVKM. As DNA, the CDR3 is TGTGCCATTCAGACCGGGACATATGGCTACACCTTC. This codes for CAIQTGTYGYTF.

This clonotype was picked up many times. The V call is TRBV7-2, the J call TRBJ1-4; the D gene is possibly TRBD1 (5 bases). The CDR3 is 14 residues long. Germline assignment: CDR1 SGHTA and CDR2 FQGNSA. Trimming shortened V by 3 bases and J by 5 bases, and 10 bases separated the two germline ends. CDR3 residues: CASSLGHGNEKLFF. CDR3 bases: TGTGCCAGCAGCTTGGGGCACGGGAATGAAAAACTGTTTTTT.

About this clonotype: This may stem from a read error, because a much larger clone lies one nucleotide away. Because the CDR3 is missing its conserved closing phenylalanine or tryptophan, this is likely a read error. This rearrangement joins TRBV7-2 to TRBJ1-3; D unclear. Germline V lookup: CDR1 SGHTA, CDR2 FQGNSA. CDR3 size: 14 residues. The V end was cut by 4 bases, the J end by 2 bases, with 9 bases between. The chain's CDR3 is CASSSKGTGNTIYS. The CDR3 coding sequence is TGTGCCAGCAGCTCTAAGGGTACTGGAAACACCATATATTCT.

This chain connects TRBV18 to TRBJ1-1, with D maybe TRBD1 (6 bases). Trimming left V 3 bases short and J 11 bases short, with 16 bases between. This CDR3 has 13 amino acids. CDR1 and CDR2 from the germline V gene are KGHSH and LQKENI. Written as DNA, the CDR3 is TGTGCCAGCTCACCGGAGCAGGGGATATCGGCTTTCTTT. It specifies CASSPEQGISAFF.

This sequence joins TRBV2 and TRBJ1-5; TRBD1 agrees at 9 bases. The CDR3 length is 13 residues. The V gene end was trimmed by 11 bases and the J gene end by 7 bases; junction bases not matched to a gene: 9. Germline assignment: CDR1 SNHLY and CDR2 FYNNEI. Here the CDR3 reads CAGRQGGDQPQHF. CDR3 nucleotide sequence: TGTGCCGGAAGACAGGGGGGGGACCAGCCCCAGCATTTT.

The chain couples TRBV15 to TRBJ2-2; D not resolved. With 1 base removed from V and 3 bases from J, the gap between germline ends came to 9 bases. This CDR3 has 15 residues. CDR1 is LNHNV, CDR2 YYDKDF, per germline (reference sequence). The CDR3 loop is CATSRAQDYTGELFF. The CDR3 nucleotides read TGTGCCACCAGCAGAGCCCAGGATTACACCGGGGAGCTGTTTTTT.

J is TRBJ1-2 and V is TRBV7-3; maybe TRBD1 (6 bases). The CDR3 runs to 14 residues. Trimming shortened V by 2 bases and J by 3 bases, and 10 bases separated the two germline ends. The germline V gene encodes CDR1 SGHTA and CDR2 FQGTGA. In nucleotides, the CDR3 is TGTGCCAGCAGCTTAGCAGGGGCGGACTATGGCTACACCTTC. Translation: CASSLAGADYGYTF.

In the case of this clonotype: This could be a read error, since a much larger clone is one nucleotide away. The chain has TRBV7-6 and TRBJ1-2; possible D gene TRBD1, 5 bases. From germline, CDR1 is SGHVS and CDR2 FNYEAQ. V was pared by 3 bases and J by 4 bases, with 21 bases between. The length of the CDR3 is 17 residues. CDR3 sequence (DNA): TGTGCCAGCAGCTTCACTCAAAGGGGAGGGATCGGCTATGGCTACACCTTC. It codes for CASSFTQRGGIGYGYTF.

The chain combines TRBV20-1 with TRBJ1-2, with D tentatively TRBD1 (5 bases). The CDR3 covers 13 residues. The ends were cut back, 1 base at V and 3 bases at J, with 9 bases in the middle. Germline V gene data show CDR1 as DFQATT and CDR2 as SNEGSKA (reference sequence). CDR3 region: CSARGDGDYGYTF. The CDR3 DNA reads as TGCAGTGCTAGAGGGGACGGGGACTATGGCTACACCTTC.

This clonotype has a single count. This may stem from a read error, because a much larger clone lies one nucleotide away. The chain employs TRBV6-1 and TRBJ2-1; 9 bases are a match to TRBD2. The length of the CDR3 is 13 residues. The germline CDR1 and CDR2 sequences are MNHNS and SASEGT. Trimming cost V 5 bases and J 9 bases; bases outside gene matches: 5. The CDR3 loop is CASSFSGSVEQFF. The CDR3 nucleotides read TGTGCCAGCAGTTTTAGCGGGAGTGTTGAGCAGTTCTTC.

The chain uses TRBV27 and TRBJ2-1; D ambiguous. This CDR3 comprises 16 residues. Trimming pared 0 bases from V and 3 bases from J, leaving 12 bases between. Per the germline V gene, CDR1 is MNHEY and CDR2 is SMNVEV (reference sequence). This chain's CDR3 is CASSLSSSSFYNEQFF. The CDR3 nucleotides read TGTGCCAGCAGTTTATCTTCCAGTTCCTTCTACAATGAGCAGTTCTTC.